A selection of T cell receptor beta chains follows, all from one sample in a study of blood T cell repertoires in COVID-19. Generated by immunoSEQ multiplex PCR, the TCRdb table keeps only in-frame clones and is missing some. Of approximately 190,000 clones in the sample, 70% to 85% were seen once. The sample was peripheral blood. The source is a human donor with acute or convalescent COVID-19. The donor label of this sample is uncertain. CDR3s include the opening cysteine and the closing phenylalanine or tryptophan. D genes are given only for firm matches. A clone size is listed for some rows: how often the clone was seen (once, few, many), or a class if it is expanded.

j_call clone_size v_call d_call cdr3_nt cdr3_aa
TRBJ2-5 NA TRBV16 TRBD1 TGTGCCAGCAGTCGTGACAGGGATCAAGAGACCCAGTACTTC CASSRDRDQETQYF
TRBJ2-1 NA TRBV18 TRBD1 TGTGCCAGCTCACCACCGAATTTACGGACAGGGGGTCAGGGGCAGTTCTTC CASSPPNLRTGGQGQFF
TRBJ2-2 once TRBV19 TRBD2 TGTGCCAGTAGTATAGGCGGGAGTTTATCCGGGGAGCTGTTTTTT CASSIGGSLSGELFF
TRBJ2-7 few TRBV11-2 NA TGTGCCAGCAGCTTAGACAGGGGTACCAGAGAGCAGTACTTC CASSLDRGTREQYF
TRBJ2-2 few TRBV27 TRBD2 TGTGCCAGCAGTTTTTCCAGCGGGAGCACCGGGGAGCTGTTTTTT CASSFSSGSTGELFF
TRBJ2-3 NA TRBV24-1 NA TGTGCCACCAGTGATTCGGGGGTTTCAGATACGCAGTATTTT CATSDSGVSDTQYF
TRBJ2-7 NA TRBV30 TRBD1 TGTGCCTGGAGTTACAGGGGATACGAGCAGTACTTC CAWSYRGYEQYF
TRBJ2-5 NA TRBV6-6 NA TGTGCCAGCACCCGGTCGGGAGTCGAAGAGACCCAGTACTTC CASTRSGVEETQYF
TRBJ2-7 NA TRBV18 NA TGTGCCAGCTCACCCTCGGAGGGGCTTTCCTACGAGCAGTACTTC CASSPSEGLSYEQYF
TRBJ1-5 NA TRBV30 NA TGTGCCTGGGGGCGACAGTCGCCCCAGCATTTT CAWGRQSPQHF
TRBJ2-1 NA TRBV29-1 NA TGCAGCGTTGAAGACGTCGCGCGGGCGCAGAGCTCCTACAATGAGCAGTTCTTC CSVEDVARAQSSYNEQFF
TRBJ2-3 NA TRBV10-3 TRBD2 TGTGCCATCAGTGGAAACCCCGAGCGGGAGGGCACAGATACGCAGTATTTT CAISGNPEREGTDTQYF
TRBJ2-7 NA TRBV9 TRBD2 TGTGCCAGCAGCCTCGGGACTAGCGGGAGGCACGAGCAGTACTTC CASSLGTSGRHEQYF
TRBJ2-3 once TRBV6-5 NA TGTGCCAGCAGCCACCAGGCGGGCCGCACAGATACGCAGTATTTT CASSHQAGRTDTQYF
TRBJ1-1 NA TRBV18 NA TGTGCCAGCTCACCACCGTCACAGGGGAACACTGAAGCTTTCTTT CASSPPSQGNTEAFF
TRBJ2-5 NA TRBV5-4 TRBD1 TGTGCCAGCAGCACCGGGACAGCCCAAGAGACCCAGTACTTC CASSTGTAQETQYF
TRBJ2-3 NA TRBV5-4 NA TGTGCCAGCAGCTTGGGCGGCACAGATACGCAGTATTTT CASSLGGTDTQYF
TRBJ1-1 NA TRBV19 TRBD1 TGTGCCAGTAGGATTAGGCGGGACAGCTACAGTGGCACTGAAGCTTTCTTT CASRIRRDSYSGTEAFF
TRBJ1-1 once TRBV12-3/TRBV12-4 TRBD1 TGTGCCAGCACCTCAGACAGGGCGGCTTTCTTT CASTSDRAAFF
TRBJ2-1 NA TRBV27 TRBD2 TGTGCCAGCAGTCCCTCACGACTAGCGGGATTCGATGAGCAGTTCTTC CASSPSRLAGFDEQFF
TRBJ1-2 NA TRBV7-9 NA TGTGCCAGCAGCTTAGGTTCCCAGCCTCCTGCACTAAATAACTATGGCTACACCTTC CASSLGSQPPALNNYGYTF
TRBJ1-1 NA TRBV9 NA TGTGCCAGCAGCGTAGGCAGGGACACTGAAGCTTTCTTT CASSVGRDTEAFF
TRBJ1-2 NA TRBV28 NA TGTGCCAGCAGTCCCGGGACACCCTTCTATGGCTACACCTTC CASSPGTPFYGYTF
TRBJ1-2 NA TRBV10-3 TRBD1 TGTGCCATCAGTGAGTCCGTCACAGGGGAAGGCTACACCTTC CAISESVTGEGYTF
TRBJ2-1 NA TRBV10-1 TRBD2 TGCGCCAGCAGTGACTGGACTAGCGGGAGCAATGAGCAGTTCTTC CASSDWTSGSNEQFF
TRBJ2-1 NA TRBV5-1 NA TGCGCCAGCAGCTTGAGGGGCGACAATGAGCAGTTCTTC CASSLRGDNEQFF
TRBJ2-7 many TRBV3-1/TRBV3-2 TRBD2 TGTGCCAGCAGCCAAGAAGCGGGGAGGGTACTCAACTTC CASSQEAGRVLNF
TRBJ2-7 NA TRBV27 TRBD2 TGTGCCAGCAGTCCTTCCTTAGCGGGAGGGCCCCACGAGCAGTACTTC CASSPSLAGGPHEQYF
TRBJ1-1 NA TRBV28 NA TGTGCCAGCACCATGGGGATGACCTCTAGAGGGCTGAACACTGAAGCTTTCTTT CASTMGMTSRGLNTEAFF
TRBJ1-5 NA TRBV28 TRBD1 TGTGCCAGCATCTCAGGGGGTTCTAGAAATCAGCCCCAGCATTTT CASISGGSRNQPQHF
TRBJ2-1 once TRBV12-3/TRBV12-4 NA TGTGCCAGCAGAACTAGTTTTTCAAATGAGCAGTTCTTC CASRTSFSNEQFF
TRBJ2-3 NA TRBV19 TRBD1 TGTGCCAGTAGTATAGGGGACAGGGACACAGATACGCAGTATTTT CASSIGDRDTDTQYF
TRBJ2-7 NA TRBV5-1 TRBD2 TGCGCCAGCAGCTTGATGTCGGGAGGGCCGCGGGAGCAGTACTTC CASSLMSGGPREQYF
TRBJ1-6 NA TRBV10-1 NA TGCGCCAGCATCCCGAATTCACCCCTCCACTTT CASIPNSPLHF
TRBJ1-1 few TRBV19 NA TGTGCCAGTAAAGCAGGGAAGAACACTGAAGCTTTCTTT CASKAGKNTEAFF
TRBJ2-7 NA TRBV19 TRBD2 TGTGCCAGTAGTATAATGGCTAGCGGGAGCTACGAGCAGTACTTC CASSIMASGSYEQYF
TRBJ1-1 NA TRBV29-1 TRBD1 TGCAGCGTTGAATCCACAGGGGCCCCGAGGACTGAAGCTTTCTTT CSVESTGAPRTEAFF
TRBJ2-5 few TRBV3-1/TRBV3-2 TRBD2 TGTGCCAGCAGCCATGTGGAGCGGGAGGGCCGTGGGGGGGAGACCCAGTACTTC CASSHVEREGRGGETQYF
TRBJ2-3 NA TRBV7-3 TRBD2 TGTGCCAGCAGCTCAGCGGGAGGGGCAGATACGCAGTATTTT CASSSAGGADTQYF
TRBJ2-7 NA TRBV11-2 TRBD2 TGTGCCAGCAGCTCCCGACTAGCGGGAGGATACGAGCAGTACTTC CASSSRLAGGYEQYF
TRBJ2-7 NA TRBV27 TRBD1 TGTGCCAGCAGCACCTGGGACAGGGGTAGCGAGCAGTACTTC CASSTWDRGSEQYF
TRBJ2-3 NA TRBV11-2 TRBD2 TGTGCCAGCAGCCCGGGGGGGGAAGGACTAGCGGGAGTCCGGGATACGCAGTATTTT CASSPGGEGLAGVRDTQYF